This T cell receptor (beta chain) came from a study of cytomegalovirus exposure and HLA in healthy donors. Study-wide context: The 500 to 850 first-cohort repertoires and the 95 to 150 validation repertoires shared the same platform, a later analysis reported. The study, taken as a whole, reports: According to reports, the classifier identified cytomegalovirus status with high specificity and sensitivity. A subsequent analysis found that TCR clusters from the first cohort also tended to co-occur in the roughly 120 validation repertoires, with 90% to 95% of cluster scores above 0.

Clones were read by immunoSEQ multiplex PCR, and TCRdb kept only the in-frame ones, dropping some. Of roughly 150,000 clones in the sample, around nine tenths were seen once. On this clone: The antigen is undetermined.

Germline CDR1 reads MRHNA; CDR2 reads SNTAGT. The CDR3 runs to 14 residues. Trimming at V came to 6 bases and at J to 4 bases, leaving 4 bases not matched to a gene. What was sequenced was PBMCs. The clonotype was recovered from a man between 18 and 35 years old in good health and CMV-seronegative. The chain carries TRBV6-4 and TRBJ2-2; 8 bases are a match to TRBD1. The CDR3 DNA is TGTGCCAGCAGCAGGGGGCCCACCACCGGGGAGCTGTTTTTT. Amino acids: CASSRGPTTGELFF.